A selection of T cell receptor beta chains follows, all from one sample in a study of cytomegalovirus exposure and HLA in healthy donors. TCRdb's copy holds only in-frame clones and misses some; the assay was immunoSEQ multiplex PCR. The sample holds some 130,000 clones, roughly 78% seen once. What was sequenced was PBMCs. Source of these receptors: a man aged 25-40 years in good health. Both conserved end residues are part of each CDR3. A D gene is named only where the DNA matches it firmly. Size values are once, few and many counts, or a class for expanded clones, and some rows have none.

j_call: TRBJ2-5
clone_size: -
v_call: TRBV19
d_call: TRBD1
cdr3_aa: CASSQTGGQETQYF
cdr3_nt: TGTGCCAGTAGTCAGACAGGGGGGCAAGAGACCCAGTACTTC

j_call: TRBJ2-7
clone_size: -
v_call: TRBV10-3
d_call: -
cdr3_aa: CAISESDLRRTYEQYF
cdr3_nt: TGTGCCATCAGTGAGTCGGACCTCCGGAGGACCTACGAGCAGTACTTC

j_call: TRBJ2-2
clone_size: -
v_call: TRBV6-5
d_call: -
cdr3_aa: CASSPWASTGELFF
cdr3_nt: TGTGCCAGCAGTCCCTGGGCCTCCACCGGGGAGCTGTTTTTT

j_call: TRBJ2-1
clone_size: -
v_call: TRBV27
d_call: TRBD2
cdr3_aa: CASTTVGGGRANEQFF
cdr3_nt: TGTGCCAGCACAACTGTGGGGGGCGGGAGGGCCAATGAGCAGTTCTTC

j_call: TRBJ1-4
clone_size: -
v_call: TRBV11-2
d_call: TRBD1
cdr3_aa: CASSQTQGAREKLFF
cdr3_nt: TGTGCCAGCAGCCAAACACAGGGGGCGCGGGAAAAACTGTTTTTT

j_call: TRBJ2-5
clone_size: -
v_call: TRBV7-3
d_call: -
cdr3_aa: CASSSQAGQETQYF
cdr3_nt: TGTGCCAGCAGCTCCCAAGCAGGGCAGGAGACCCAGTACTTC

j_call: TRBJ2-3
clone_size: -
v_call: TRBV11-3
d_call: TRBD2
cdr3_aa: CASSPRIAGGPSTRTDTQYF
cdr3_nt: TGTGCCAGCAGCCCCAGGATTGCGGGAGGGCCGTCTACGCGCACAGATACGCAGTATTTT

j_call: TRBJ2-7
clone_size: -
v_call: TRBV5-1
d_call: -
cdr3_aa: CASSLSSTTYEQYF
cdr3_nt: TGCGCCAGCAGCTTGTCTAGCACGACCTACGAGCAGTACTTC

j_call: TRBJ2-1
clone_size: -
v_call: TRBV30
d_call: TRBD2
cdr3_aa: CAWNLAGGYNEQFF
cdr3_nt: TGTGCCTGGAATCTAGCGGGAGGCTACAATGAGCAGTTCTTC

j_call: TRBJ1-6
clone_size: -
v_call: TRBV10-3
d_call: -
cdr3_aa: CAISDPGDEYGSPLHF
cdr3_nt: TGTGCCATCAGTGACCCGGGGGATGAGTATGGATCACCCCTCCACTTT

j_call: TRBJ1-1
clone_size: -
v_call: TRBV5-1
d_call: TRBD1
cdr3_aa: CASSPRDRGGMNTEAFF
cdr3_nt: TGCGCCAGCAGCCCGAGGGACAGGGGAGGCATGAACACTGAAGCTTTCTTT

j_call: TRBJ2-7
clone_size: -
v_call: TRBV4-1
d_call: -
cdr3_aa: CASSQGTEPFYEQYF
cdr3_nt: TGCGCCAGCAGCCAAGGGACAGAACCGTTCTACGAGCAGTACTTC

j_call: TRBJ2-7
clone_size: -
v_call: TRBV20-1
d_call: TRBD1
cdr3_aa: CSGTGGYEQYF
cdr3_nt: TGCAGCGGGACAGGGGGCTACGAGCAGTACTTC

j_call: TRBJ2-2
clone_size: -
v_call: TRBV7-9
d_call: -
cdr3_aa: CASTLPLSNTGELFF
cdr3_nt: TGTGCCAGCACCCTCCCCTTATCGAACACCGGGGAGCTGTTTTTT

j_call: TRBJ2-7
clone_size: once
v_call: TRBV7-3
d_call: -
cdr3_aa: CASSLSRGYEQYF
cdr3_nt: TGTGCCAGCAGCTTAAGCAGGGGCTACGAGCAGTACTTC

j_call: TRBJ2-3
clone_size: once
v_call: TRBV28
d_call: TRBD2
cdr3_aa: CASSSWGITSGRGGTDTQYF
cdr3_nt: TGTGCCAGCAGCTCGTGGGGGATCACTAGCGGGAGGGGGGGCACAGATACGCAGTATTTT

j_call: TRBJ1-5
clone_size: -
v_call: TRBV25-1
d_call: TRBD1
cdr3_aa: CASSEGRGVVGPQHF
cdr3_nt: TGTGCCAGCAGTGAGGGCAGGGGGGTGGTGGGCCCCCAGCATTTT

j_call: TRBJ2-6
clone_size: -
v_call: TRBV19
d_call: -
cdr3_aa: CATTLSGANVLTF
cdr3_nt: TGTGCCACCACTCTATCTGGGGCCAACGTCCTGACTTTC

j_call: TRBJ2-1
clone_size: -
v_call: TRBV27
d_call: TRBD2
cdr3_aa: CASSTRERGLSYNEQFF
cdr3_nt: TGTGCCAGCAGTACACGGGAGCGGGGATTATCCTACAATGAGCAGTTCTTC

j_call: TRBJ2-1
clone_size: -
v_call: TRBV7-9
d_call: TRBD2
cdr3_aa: CSSSLLLAGYEQFF
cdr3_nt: TGTTCCAGCAGCTTACTTCTAGCGGGATATGAGCAGTTCTTC

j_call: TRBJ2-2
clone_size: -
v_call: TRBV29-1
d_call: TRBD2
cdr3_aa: CSAQGGLNTGELFF
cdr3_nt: TGCAGCGCCCAGGGAGGGCTGAACACCGGGGAGCTGTTTTTT

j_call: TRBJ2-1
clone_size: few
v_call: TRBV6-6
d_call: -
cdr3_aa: CASSYSIVYNEQFF
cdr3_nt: TGTGCCAGCAGTTACTCGATAGTTTACAATGAGCAGTTCTTC

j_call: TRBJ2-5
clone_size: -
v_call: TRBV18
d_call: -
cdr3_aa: CASSPIGGETQYF
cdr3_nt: TGTGCCAGCTCACCCATAGGAGGAGAGACCCAGTACTTC

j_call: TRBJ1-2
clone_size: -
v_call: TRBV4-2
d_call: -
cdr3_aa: CASGQSYGYTF
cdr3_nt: TGTGCCAGCGGACAGTCCTATGGCTACACCTTC

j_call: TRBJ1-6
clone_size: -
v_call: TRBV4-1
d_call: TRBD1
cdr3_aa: CASSPGGAYSPLHF
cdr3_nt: TGCGCCAGCAGCCCAGGGGGCGCTTATTCACCCCTCCACTTT

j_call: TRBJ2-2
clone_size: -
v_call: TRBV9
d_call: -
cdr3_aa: CASSAGTLNTGELFF
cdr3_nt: TGTGCCAGCAGCGCCGGGACTCTAAACACCGGGGAGCTGTTTTTT

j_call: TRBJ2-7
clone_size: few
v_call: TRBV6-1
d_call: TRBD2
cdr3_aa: CASSENTSGRWYEQYF
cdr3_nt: TGTGCCAGCAGTGAAAATACTAGCGGGAGGTGGTACGAGCAGTACTTC

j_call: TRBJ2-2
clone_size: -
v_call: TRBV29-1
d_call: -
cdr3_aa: CSVEGQGRAGELFF
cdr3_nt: TGCAGCGTTGAGGGCCAGGGCCGCGCCGGGGAGCTGTTTTTT

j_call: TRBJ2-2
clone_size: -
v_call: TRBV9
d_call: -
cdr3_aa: CASSVVSGQGGELFF
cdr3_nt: TGTGCCAGCAGCGTAGTGTCTGGGCAAGGCGGGGAGCTGTTTTTT

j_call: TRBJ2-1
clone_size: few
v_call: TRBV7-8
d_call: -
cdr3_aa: CASSSPGNERDEQFF
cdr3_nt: TGTGCCAGCAGCTCACCGGGCAACGAGCGGGATGAGCAGTTCTTC

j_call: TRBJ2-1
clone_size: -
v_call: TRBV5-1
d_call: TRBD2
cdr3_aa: CASRRTSGRNEQFF
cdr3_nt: TGCGCCAGCAGACGAACTAGCGGGAGGAATGAGCAGTTCTTC

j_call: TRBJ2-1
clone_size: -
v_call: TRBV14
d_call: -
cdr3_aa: CASSQDEGVSYNEQFF
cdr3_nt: TGTGCCAGCAGCCAAGATGAAGGGGTCTCCTACAATGAGCAGTTCTTC

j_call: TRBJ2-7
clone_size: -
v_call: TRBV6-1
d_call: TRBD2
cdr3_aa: CASSEPGTSGLVEQYF
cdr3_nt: TGTGCCAGCAGTGAACCGGGGACTAGCGGACTAGTGGAGCAGTACTTC

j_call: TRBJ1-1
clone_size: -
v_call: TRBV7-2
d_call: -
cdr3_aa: CASRRGGVLNTEAFF
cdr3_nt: TGTGCCAGCAGACGCGGAGGGGTGCTGAACACTGAAGCTTTCTTT

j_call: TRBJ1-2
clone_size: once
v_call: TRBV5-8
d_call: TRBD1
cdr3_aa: CASSPWTGLEGYTF
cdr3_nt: TGTGCCAGCAGCCCTTGGACAGGGCTAGAGGGCTACACCTTC

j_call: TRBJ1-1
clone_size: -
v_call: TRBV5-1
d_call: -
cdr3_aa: CASREGADEAFF
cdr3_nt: TGCGCCAGCAGGGAGGGCGCAGATGAAGCTTTCTTT

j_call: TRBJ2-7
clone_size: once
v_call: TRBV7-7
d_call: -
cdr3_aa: CASSSGLHYEQYF
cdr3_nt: TGTGCTAGCAGCTCTGGACTCCACTACGAGCAGTACTTC

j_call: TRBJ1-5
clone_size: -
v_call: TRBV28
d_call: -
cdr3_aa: CATNGGIGQPQHF
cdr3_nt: TGTGCCACCAACGGGGGGATCGGACAGCCCCAGCATTTT

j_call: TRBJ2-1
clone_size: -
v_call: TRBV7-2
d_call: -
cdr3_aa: CASSFPLRAIYEQFF
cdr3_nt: TGTGCCAGCAGCTTCCCCCTGCGGGCTATCTATGAGCAGTTCTTC

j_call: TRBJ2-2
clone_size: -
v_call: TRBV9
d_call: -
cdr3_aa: CASSVEQRRTGELFF
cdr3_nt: TGTGCCAGCAGCGTAGAGCAGCGGCGAACCGGGGAGCTGTTTTTT

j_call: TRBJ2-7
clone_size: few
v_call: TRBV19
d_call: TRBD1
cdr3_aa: CASSQGAGYEQYF
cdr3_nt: TGTGCCAGTAGCCAGGGGGCTGGGTACGAGCAGTACTTC

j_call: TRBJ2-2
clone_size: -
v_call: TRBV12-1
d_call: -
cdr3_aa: CASSPTHTSKGAGELFF
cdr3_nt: TGTGCCAGCAGCCCAACCCACACATCTAAGGGGGCCGGGGAGCTGTTTTTT

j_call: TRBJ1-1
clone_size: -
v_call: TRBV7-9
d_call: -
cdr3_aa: CSSSLARVSEAFF
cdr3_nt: TGTTCCAGCAGCTTAGCGAGGGTCAGTGAAGCTTTCTTT

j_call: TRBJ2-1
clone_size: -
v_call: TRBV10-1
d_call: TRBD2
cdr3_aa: CAGERERSYNEQFF
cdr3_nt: TGCGCCGGAGAGCGGGAGAGGTCCTACAATGAGCAGTTCTTC

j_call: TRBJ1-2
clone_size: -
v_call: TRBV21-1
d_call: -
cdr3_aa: CASSRGRGQGYGYTF
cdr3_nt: TGTGCCAGCAGCAGGGGAAGGGGGCAGGGCTATGGCTACACCTTC

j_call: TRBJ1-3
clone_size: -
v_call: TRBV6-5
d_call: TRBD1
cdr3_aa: CASSSGGTGNTIYF
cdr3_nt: TGTGCCAGCAGTTCAGGGGGCACTGGAAACACCATATATTTT

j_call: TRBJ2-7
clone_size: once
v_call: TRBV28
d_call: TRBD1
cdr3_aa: CASSRPGTGPFEQYF
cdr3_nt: TGTGCCAGCAGCCGTCCCGGGACAGGCCCCTTCGAGCAGTACTTC

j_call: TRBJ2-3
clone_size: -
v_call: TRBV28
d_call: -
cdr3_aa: CASSGLTQYF
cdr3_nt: TGTGCCAGCAGTGGCCTTACGCAGTATTTT

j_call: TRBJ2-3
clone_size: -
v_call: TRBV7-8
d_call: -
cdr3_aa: CASSLGRGTDTQYF
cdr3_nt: TGTGCCAGCAGCTTAGGCAGGGGCACAGATACGCAGTATTTT

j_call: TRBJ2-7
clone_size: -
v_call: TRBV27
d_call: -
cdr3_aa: CASRALGRAGEQYF
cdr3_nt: TGTGCCAGCAGGGCCCTAGGACGGGCGGGAGAGCAGTACTTC

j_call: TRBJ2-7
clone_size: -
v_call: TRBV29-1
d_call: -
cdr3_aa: CSVGVSYEQYF
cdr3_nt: TGCAGCGTTGGAGTATCCTACGAGCAGTACTTC

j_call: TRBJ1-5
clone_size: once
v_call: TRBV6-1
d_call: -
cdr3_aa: CASSEDVTGYQPQHF
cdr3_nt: TGTGCCAGCAGTGAAGACGTCACAGGGTATCAGCCCCAGCATTTT

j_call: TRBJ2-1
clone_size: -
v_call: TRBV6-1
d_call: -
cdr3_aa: CASSDVARSLNEQFF
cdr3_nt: TGTGCCAGCAGTGACGTGGCTAGGTCCTTAAATGAGCAGTTCTTC

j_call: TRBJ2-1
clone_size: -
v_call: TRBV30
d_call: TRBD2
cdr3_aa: CAWSASRRTSDNEQFF
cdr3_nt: TGTGCCTGGAGTGCCTCTCGAAGGACTAGCGACAATGAGCAGTTCTTC

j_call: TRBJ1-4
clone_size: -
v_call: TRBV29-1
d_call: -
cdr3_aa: CSGGETGEKLFF
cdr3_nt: TGCAGCGGTGGCGAGACAGGAGAAAAACTGTTTTTT